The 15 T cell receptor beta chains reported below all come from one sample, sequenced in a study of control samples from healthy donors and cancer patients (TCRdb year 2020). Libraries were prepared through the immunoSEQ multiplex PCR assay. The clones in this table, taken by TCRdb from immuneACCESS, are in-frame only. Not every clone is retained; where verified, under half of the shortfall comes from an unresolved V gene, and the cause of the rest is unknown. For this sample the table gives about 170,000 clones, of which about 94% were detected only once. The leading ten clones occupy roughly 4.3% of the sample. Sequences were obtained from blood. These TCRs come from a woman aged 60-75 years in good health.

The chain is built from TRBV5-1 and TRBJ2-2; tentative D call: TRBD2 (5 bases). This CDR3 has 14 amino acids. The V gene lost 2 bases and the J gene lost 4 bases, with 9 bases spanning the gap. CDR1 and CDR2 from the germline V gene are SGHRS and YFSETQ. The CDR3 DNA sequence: TGCGCCAGCAGCTTCGGGGTTGGCACCGGGGAGCTGTTTTTT. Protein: CASSFGVGTGELFF.

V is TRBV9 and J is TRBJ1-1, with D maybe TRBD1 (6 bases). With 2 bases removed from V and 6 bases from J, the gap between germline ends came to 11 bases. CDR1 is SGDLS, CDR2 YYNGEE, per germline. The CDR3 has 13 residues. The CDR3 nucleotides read TGTGCCAGCAGCGTCCAACAGGGACCTGAAGCTTTCTTT. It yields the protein CASSVQQGPEAFF.

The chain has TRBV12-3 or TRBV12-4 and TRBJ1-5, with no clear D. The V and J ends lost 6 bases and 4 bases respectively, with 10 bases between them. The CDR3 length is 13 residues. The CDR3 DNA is TGTGCCAGCAGAACGGACGGGAATCAGCCCCAGCATTTT. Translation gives CASRTDGNQPQHF.

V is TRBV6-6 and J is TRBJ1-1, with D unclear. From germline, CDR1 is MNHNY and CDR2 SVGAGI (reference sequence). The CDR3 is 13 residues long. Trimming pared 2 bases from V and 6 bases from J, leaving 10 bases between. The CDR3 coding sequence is TGTGCCAGCAGTTACCTCGTTTCGGCTGAAGCTTTCTTT. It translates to CASSYLVSAEAFF.

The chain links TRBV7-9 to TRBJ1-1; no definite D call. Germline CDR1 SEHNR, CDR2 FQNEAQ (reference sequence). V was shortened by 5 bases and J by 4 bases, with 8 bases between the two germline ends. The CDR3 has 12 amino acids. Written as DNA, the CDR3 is TGTGCCAGCAGCCAGACACGCACTGAAGCTTTCTTT. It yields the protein CASSQTRTEAFF. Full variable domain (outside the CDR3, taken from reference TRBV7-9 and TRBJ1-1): DTGVSQNPRHKITKRGQNVTFRCDPISEHNRLYWYRQTLGQGPEFLTYFQNEAQLEKSRLLSDRFSAERPKGSFSTLEIQRTEQGDSAMYLCASSQTRTEAFFGQGTRLTVV.

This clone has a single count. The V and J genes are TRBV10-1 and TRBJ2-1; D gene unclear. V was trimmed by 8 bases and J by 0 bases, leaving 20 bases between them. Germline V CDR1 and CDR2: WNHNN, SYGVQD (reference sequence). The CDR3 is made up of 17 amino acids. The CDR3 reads CASFDSGTLISYNEQFF. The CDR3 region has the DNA TGCGCCAGCTTTGACTCTGGAACCCTAATCTCCTACAATGAGCAGTTCTTC.

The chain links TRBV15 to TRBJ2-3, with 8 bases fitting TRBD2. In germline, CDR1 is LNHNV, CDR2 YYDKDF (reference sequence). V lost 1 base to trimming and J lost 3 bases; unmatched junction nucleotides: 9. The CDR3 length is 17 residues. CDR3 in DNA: TGTGCCACCAGCAGAGGTTCGGTAGCGGGAATAACAGATACGCAGTATTTT. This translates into CATSRGSVAGITDTQYF.

CDR3 region: CASSHLIGRSTDTQYF. CDR3 sequence (DNA): TGTGCCAGCAGCCACCTCATAGGGCGGAGCACAGATACGCAGTATTTT. V gene TRBV3-1 (or the pseudogene TRBV3-2) combines with J gene TRBJ2-3; no reliable D call. CDR1 LGHDT and CDR2 YNNKEL come from the germline V gene (reference sequence). Trimming took 3 bases from V and 0 from J, leaving 13 bases between them. This CDR3 is built from 16 residues.

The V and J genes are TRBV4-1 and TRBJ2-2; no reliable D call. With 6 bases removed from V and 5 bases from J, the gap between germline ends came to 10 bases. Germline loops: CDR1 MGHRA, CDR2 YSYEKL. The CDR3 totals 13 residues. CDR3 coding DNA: TGCGCCAGCAGTTACAGTTGGACCGGGGAGCTGTTTTTT. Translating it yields CASSYSWTGELFF.

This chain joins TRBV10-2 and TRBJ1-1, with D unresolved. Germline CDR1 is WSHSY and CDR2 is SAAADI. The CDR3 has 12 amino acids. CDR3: CVASGDNTEAFF. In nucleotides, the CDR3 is TGCGTCGCCAGCGGGGATAACACTGAAGCTTTCTTT.

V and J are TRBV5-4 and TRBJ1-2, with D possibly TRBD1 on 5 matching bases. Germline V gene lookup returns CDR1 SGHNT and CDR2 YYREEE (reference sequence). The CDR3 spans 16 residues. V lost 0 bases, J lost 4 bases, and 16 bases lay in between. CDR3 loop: CASSLGSGRVPYGYTF. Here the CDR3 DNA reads TGTGCCAGCAGCTTGGGGTCGGGCAGGGTACCCTATGGCTACACCTTC. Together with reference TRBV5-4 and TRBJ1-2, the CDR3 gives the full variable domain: ETGVTQSPTHLIKTRGQQVTLRCSSQSGHNTVSWYQQALGQGPQFIFQYYREEENGRGNFPPRFSGLQFPNYSSELNVNALELDDSALYLCASSLGSGRVPYGYTFGSGTRLTVV.

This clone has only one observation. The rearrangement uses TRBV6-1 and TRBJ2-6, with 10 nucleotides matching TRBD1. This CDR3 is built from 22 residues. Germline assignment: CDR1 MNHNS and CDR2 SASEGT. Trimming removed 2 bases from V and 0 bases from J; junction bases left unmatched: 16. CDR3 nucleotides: TGTGCCAGCAGTGAAAGTCGGCGACAGGGGGCCCGTTCACTCTCTGGGGCCAACGTCCTGACTTTC. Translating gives CASSESRRQGARSLSGANVLTF.

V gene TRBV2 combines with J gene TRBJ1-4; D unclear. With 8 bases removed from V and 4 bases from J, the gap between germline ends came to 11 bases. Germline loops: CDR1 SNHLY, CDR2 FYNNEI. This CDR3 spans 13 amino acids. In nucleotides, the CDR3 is TGTGCCAGCTCTAACAGCATTAATGAAAAACTGTTTTTT. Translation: CASSNSINEKLFF.

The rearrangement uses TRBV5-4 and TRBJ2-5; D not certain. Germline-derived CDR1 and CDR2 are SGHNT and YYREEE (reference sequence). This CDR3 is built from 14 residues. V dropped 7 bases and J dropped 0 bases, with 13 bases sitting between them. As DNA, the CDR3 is TGTGCCAGCCACCTGTCGGGTAACCAAGAGACCCAGTACTTC. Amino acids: CASHLSGNQETQYF.

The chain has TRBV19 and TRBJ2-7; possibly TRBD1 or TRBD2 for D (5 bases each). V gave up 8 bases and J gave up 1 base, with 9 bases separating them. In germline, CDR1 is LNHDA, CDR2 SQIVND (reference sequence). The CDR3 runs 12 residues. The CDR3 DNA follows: TGTGCCAGTCGGGACCGGTCCTACGAGCAGTACTTC. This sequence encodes CASRDRSYEQYF.